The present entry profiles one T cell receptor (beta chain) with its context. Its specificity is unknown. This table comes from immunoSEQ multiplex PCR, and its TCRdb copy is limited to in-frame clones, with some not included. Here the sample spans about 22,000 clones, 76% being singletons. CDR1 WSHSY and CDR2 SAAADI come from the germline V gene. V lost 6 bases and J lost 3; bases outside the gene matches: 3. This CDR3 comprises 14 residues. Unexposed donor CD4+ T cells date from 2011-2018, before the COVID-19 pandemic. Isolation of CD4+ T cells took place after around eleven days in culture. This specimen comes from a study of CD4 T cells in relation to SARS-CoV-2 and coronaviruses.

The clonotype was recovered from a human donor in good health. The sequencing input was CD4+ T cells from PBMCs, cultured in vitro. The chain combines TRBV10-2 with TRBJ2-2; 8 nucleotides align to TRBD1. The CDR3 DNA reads TGCGCCAGCAGGGTACAGGGGGACACCGGGGAGCTGTTTTTT. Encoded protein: CASRVQGDTGELFF.